This T cell receptor (gamma chain) was profiled in a study of gammadelta T cells in human blood (dated by TCRdb to 2020 to 2022). Library creation used RT-PCR. Sequencing was carried out with an Illumina MiSeq. TCRdb reran clone calling on the public reads with CATT; rows sharing one DNA sequence were then combined. Within this sample are about 480 gamma-chain clones, with 5.5% to 8% of them counted one time only. Jointly, the top ten make up 15% to 20% of the sample. V lost 5 bases and J lost 0 bases, and the count of bases not matched to a germline gene is 1. Via the germline V gene (reference sequence), CDR1 is VTNTFY and CDR2 YDVSTARD. The CDR3 runs 12 residues from the cysteine to the phenylalanine. Only the CDR3 DNA stays, 36 bases, in frame from base 1. By share, this clone ranks as large (0.1 to 1%). Its target antigen remains unknown. Per-base quality was not reported, and no clone a single base away is much larger than it.

The paper's findings and limits, for the study overall: The study reported that microbial exposure appeared to drive polyclonal expansion of innate gamma-delta T cells immediately after birth.

This chain joins TRGV3 to TRGJ1 or TRGJ2. The receptor's source is a human fetus. The specimen sequenced was non-Vgamma9Vdelta2 gamma-delta T cells from fetal blood. The CDR3 reads as follows: CATWANYYKKLF. The DNA sequence reads TGTGCCACCTGGGCGAATTATTATAAGAAACTCTTT.